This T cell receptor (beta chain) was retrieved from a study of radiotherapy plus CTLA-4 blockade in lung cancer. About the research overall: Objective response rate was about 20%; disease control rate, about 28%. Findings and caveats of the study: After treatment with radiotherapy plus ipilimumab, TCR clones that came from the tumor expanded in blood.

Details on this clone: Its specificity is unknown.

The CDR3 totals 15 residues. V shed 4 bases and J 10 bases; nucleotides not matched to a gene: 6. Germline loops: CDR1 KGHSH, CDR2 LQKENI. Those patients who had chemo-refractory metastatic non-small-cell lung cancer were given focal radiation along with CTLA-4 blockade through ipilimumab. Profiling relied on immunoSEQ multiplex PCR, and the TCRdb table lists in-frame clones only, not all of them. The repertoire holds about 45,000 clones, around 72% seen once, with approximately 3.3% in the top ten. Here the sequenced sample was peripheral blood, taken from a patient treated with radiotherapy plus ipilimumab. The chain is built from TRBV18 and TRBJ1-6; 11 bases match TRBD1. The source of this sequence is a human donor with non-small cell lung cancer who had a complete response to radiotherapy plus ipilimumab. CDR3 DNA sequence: TGTGCCAGCTCACGACGGACAGGGGGCGAATCACCCCTCCACTTT. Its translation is CASSRRTGGESPLHF.